Described below is a single T cell receptor (beta chain) sequence and its context. Sequencing used immunoSEQ multiplex PCR; TCRdb keeps in-frame clones, though not all of them. The sample includes roughly 200,000 clones, around 86% seen only once; the top ten take approximately 7%. The sample comes from a study of blood T cell repertoires in COVID-19. Study information: The study drew acute and convalescent COVID-19 samples from the United States, Italy and Spain.

This CDR3 is 15 amino acids long. Germline lookup yields CDR1 MDHEN and CDR2 SYDVKM. V was clipped by 6 bases and J by 2 bases; unmatched bases: 4. The material sequenced was peripheral blood. The chain is built from TRBV28 and TRBJ1-5, with 10 bases that match TRBD1. The clonotype was recovered from a middle-aged man with acute or convalescent COVID-19. The CDR3 loop is CASRGDRGGNQPQHF. DNA of the CDR3: TGTGCCAGCAGGGGGGACAGGGGTGGCAATCAGCCCCAGCATTTT.